This record covers a single T cell receptor (beta chain). TCRdb's copy holds only in-frame clones and misses some; the assay was immunoSEQ multiplex PCR. The sample holds about 130,000 clones; about 90% are singletons and the top ten take under 9%. The CDR3 totals 13 residues. Trimming took 8 bases from V and 6 from J; bases not matched to a gene: 3. The germline gives CDR1 SEHNR, CDR2 FQNEAQ (reference sequence). This sample is drawn from a study of T cell responses to AZD1222 COVID-19 vaccine. The sample here was peripheral blood, taken on day 0 of AZD1222 vaccination. The rearrangement joins TRBV7-9 to TRBJ2-2; 10 bases are a match to TRBD2. The TCR sequence derives from an adult in good health. CDR3: CASPSGGAGELFF. The CDR3 nucleotides are TGTGCCAGCCCTAGCGGGGGTGCCGGGGAGCTGTTTTTT. The full variable domain, its missing parts supplied by reference TRBV7-9 and TRBJ2-2, is DTGVSQNPRHKITKRGQNVTFRCDPISEHNRLYWYRQTLGQGPEFLTYFQNEAQLEKSRLLSDRFSAERPKGSFSTLEIQRTEQGDSAMYLCASPSGGAGELFFGEGSRLTVL.